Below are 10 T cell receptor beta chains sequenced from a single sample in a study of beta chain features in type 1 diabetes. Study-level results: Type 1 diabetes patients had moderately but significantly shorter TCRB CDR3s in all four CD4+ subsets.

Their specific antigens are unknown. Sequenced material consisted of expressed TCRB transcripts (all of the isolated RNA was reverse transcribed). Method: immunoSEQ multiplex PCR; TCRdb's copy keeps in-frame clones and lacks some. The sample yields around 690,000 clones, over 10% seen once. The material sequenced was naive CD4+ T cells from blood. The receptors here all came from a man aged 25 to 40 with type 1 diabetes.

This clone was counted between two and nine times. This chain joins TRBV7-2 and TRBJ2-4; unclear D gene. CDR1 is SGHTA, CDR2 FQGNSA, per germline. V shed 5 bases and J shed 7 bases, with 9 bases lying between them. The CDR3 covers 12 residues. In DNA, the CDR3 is TGTGCCAGCAGCCCATCGAGGAACATTCAGTACTTC. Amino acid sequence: CASSPSRNIQYF.

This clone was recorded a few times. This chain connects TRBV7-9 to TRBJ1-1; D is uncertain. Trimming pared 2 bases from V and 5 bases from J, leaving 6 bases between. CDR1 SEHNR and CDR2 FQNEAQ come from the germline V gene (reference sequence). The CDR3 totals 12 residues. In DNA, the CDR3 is TGTGCCAGCAGCTTAACTAAGACTGAAGCTTTCTTT. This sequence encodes CASSLTKTEAFF.

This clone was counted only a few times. CDR3 sequence (DNA): TGTGCCAGCAGTTTACGGGCGGAAAGCTCCTACGAGCAGTACTTC. Protein: CASSLRAESSYEQYF. The V gene is TRBV27, the J gene TRBJ2-7; D is ambiguous. Trimming pared 2 bases from V and 0 bases from J, leaving 11 bases between. Germline V gene lookup returns CDR1 MNHEY and CDR2 SMNVEV (reference sequence). The CDR3 runs 15 residues.

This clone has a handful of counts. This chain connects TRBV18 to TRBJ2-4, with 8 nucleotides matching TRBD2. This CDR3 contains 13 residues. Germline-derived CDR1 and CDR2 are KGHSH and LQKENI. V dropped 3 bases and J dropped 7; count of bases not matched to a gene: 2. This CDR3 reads CASSPSGGNIQYF. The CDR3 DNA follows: TGTGCCAGCTCACCCAGCGGGGGCAACATTCAGTACTTC.

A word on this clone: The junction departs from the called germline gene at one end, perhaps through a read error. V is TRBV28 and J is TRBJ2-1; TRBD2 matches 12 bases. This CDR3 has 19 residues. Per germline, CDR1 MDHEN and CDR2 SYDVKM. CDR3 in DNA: TGTGCCAGCAGTTTACTGGGGACTAGCGGGCGAACCTCCTGCAATGAGCAGTTCTTC. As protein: CASSLLGTSGRTSCNEQFF.

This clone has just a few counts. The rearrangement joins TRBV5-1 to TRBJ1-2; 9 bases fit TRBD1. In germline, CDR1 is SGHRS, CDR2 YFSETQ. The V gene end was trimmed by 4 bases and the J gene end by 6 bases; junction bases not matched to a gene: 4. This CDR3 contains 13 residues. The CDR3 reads CASSEDRGHGYTF. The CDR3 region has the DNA TGCGCCAGCAGCGAGGACAGGGGCCATGGCTACACCTTC.

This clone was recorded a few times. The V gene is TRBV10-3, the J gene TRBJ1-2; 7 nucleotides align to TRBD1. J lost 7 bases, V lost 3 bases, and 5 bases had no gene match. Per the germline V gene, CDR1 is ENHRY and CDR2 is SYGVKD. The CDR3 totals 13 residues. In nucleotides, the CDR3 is TGTGCCATCAGTGATGGACAGGCTGGTGGCTACACCTTC. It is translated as CAISDGQAGGYTF.

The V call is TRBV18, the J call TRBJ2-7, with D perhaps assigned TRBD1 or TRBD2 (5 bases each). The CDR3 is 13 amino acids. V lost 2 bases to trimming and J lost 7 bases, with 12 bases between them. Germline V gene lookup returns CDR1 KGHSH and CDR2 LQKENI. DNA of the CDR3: TGTGCCAGCTCACCAGGGGACGGTGGGGAGCAGTACTTC. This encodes CASSPGDGGEQYF.

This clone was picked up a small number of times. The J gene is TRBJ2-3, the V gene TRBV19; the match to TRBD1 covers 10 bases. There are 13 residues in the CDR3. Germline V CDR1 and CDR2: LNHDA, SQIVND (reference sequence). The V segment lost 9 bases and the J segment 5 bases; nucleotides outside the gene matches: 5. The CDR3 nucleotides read TGTGCCAGCGCAGACAGGGGGCAAGATACGCAGTATTTT. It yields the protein CASADRGQDTQYF. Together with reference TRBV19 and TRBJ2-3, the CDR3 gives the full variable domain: DGGITQSPKYLFRKEGQNVTLSCEQNLNHDAMYWYRQDPGQGLRLIYYSQIVNDFQKGDIAEGYSVSREKKESFPLTVTSAQKNPTAFYLCASADRGQDTQYFGPGTRLTVL.

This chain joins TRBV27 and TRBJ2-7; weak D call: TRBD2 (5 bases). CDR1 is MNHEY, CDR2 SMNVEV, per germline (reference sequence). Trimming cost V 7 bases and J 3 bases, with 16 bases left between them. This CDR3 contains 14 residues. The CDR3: CASKQETNGYEQYF. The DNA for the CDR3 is TGTGCCAGCAAGCAGGAGACTAACGGCTACGAGCAGTACTTC.